This entry lists 17 T cell receptor beta chains sequenced from one sample in a study of blood T cell repertoires in COVID-19 (dated by TCRdb to about 2020). Receptor amplification or capture employed the immunoSEQ multiplex PCR assay. TCRdb's version of the immuneACCESS table is confined to in-frame rearrangements and falls short of the full clone set. An unresolved V gene accounts for under half of the shortfall where checked; the remainder is of unknown origin. This sample comprises around 180,000 clones, approximately 85% of them detected only once. The ten largest clonotypes hold less than 8% of the sample. The sequencing input was peripheral blood. These receptors were taken from a man older than 75 with COVID-19, enrolled during active disease.

This chain connects TRBV2 to TRBJ1-3; TRBD1 agrees at 7 bases. CDR3 length equals 15 residues. The V and J ends lost 7 bases and 4 bases, in that order; junction bases with no gene match: 10. Germline values: CDR1 SNHLY, CDR2 FYNNEI. In DNA form, the CDR3 reads TGTGCCAGCAAGGAAGAGGGGGCGCGGGGAAACACCATATATTTT. Translation: CASKEEGARGNTIYF.

This clone was counted a single time. This chain links TRBV3-1 (or the pseudogene TRBV3-2) with TRBJ2-1; TRBD2 matches 7 bases. Germline CDR1 reads LGHDT; CDR2 reads YNNKEL (reference sequence). V was pared by 6 bases and J by 0 bases, with 11 bases of the junction left unmatched. This CDR3 is built from 17 residues. The CDR3 nucleotides are TGTGCCAGCAGTCCAGGGAGGGGAAGTAGCTCCTACAATGAGCAGTTCTTC. This translates into CASSPGRGSSSYNEQFF.

This clone was detected only once. The gene calls are TRBV5-1 and TRBJ1-1; D is perhaps TRBD1 (6 bases). The CDR3 runs 14 residues. Trimming removed 0 bases from V and 5 bases from J, with 11 bases in between. Germline CDR1 and CDR2: SGHRS and YFSETQ. The CDR3 is CASSLEAGVTEAFF. CDR3 in DNA: TGCGCCAGCAGCTTGGAGGCAGGGGTAACTGAAGCTTTCTTT. Based on the CDR3 plus reference TRBV5-1 and TRBJ1-1, the full variable domain is KAGVTQTPRYLIKTRGQQVTLSCSPISGHRSVSWYQQTPGQGLQFLFEYFSETQRNKGNFPGRFSGRQFSNSRSEMNVSTLELGDSALYLCASSLEAGVTEAFFGQGTRLTVV.

This chain links TRBV2 with TRBJ2-1; 10 bases map to TRBD2. After removal of 3 bases from V and 4 bases from J, the junction contained 3 bases not matched to a gene. CDR3 length: 15 residues. Germline loops: CDR1 SNHLY, CDR2 FYNNEI. CDR3 coding DNA: TGTGCCAGCAGTGACGCTAGCGGGAGATACAATGAGCAGTTCTTC. Translating it yields CASSDASGRYNEQFF.

V usage is TRBV5-6 and J usage is TRBJ2-5, with TRBD1 as a possible D gene (6 bases). This CDR3 is 14 amino acids long. V shed 1 base and J shed 5 bases, with 12 bases lying between them. CDR1 is SGHDT, CDR2 YYEEEE, per germline. This CDR3 is CASSLLWGRETQYF. In DNA form, the CDR3 reads TGTGCCAGCAGCTTGTTGTGGGGGCGGGAGACCCAGTACTTC.

V and J are TRBV12-3 or TRBV12-4 and TRBJ2-5; no clear D. CDR3 length: 12 amino acids. The V and J ends lost 6 bases and 5 bases respectively, with 10 bases between them. CDR3 nucleotide sequence: TGTGCCAGCAGCCCGGGTGGGGAGACCCAGTACTTC. As protein: CASSPGGETQYF.

This clone was seen a single time. This rearrangement joins TRBV10-2 to TRBJ2-3; D gene uncertain. Germline V gene sequence: CDR1 WSHSY, CDR2 SAAADI. Trimming stripped 3 bases from V and 0 bases from J, with 7 bases between. The CDR3 runs 14 residues. The CDR3 DNA sequence: TGCGCCAGCAGTGACAGGCGTAGCACAGATACGCAGTATTTT. Translated: CASSDRRSTDTQYF.

The chain has TRBV6-5 and TRBJ1-1; 7 nucleotides match TRBD1. The CDR3 contains 15 residues. Germline V lookup: CDR1 MNHEY, CDR2 SVGAGI. V shed 7 bases and J 1 base; nucleotides not matched to a gene: 9. Here the CDR3 reads CASNSPGQRNTEAFF. In nucleotides, the CDR3 is TGTGCCAGCAACAGCCCGGGACAGCGGAACACTGAAGCTTTCTTT.

This clone has a handful of counts. The gene calls are TRBV19 and TRBJ1-6; D gene uncertain. Trimming removed 5 bases from V and 0 bases from J, with 14 bases in between. Germline-derived CDR1 and CDR2 are LNHDA and SQIVND (reference sequence). This CDR3 comprises 17 residues. Here the CDR3 DNA reads TGTGCCAGTAGTGTACTCCCGGCGGGCTCCTATAATTCACCCCTCCACTTT. It is translated as CASSVLPAGSYNSPLHF.

The chain recombines TRBV7-2 with TRBJ1-1; maybe TRBD1 (6 bases). This CDR3 comprises 15 residues. Germline V gene data show CDR1 as SGHTA and CDR2 as FQGNSA. The V gene lost 5 bases and the J gene lost 1 base, with 14 bases spanning the gap. The CDR3 loop is CASSLTGTSNTEAFF. As DNA, the CDR3 is TGTGCCAGCAGCCTCACCGGGACATCGAACACTGAAGCTTTCTTT. Supplemented by reference TRBV7-2 and TRBJ1-1, the full variable domain reads GAGVSQSPSNKVTEKGKDVELRCDPISGHTALYWYRQSLGQGLEFLIYFQGNSAPDKSGLPSDRFSAERTGGSVSTLTIQRTQQEDSAVYLCASSLTGTSNTEAFFGQGTRLTVV.

This rearrangement joins TRBV5-1 to TRBJ2-1; the D is unclear. Germline assignment: CDR1 SGHRS and CDR2 YFSETQ. The CDR3 consists of 15 residues. V gave up 1 base and J gave up 0 bases, with 8 bases separating them. The CDR3 coding sequence is TGCGCCAGCAGCTTGTCCCAAAACTCCTACAATGAGCAGTTCTTC. This gives the protein CASSLSQNSYNEQFF. Using reference TRBV5-1 and TRBJ2-1 for the parts outside the CDR3, the full variable domain is KAGVTQTPRYLIKTRGQQVTLSCSPISGHRSVSWYQQTPGQGLQFLFEYFSETQRNKGNFPGRFSGRQFSNSRSEMNVSTLELGDSALYLCASSLSQNSYNEQFFGPGTRLTVL.

The rearrangement links TRBV5-5 to TRBJ2-7; 10 bases map to TRBD1. CDR3 length: 15 amino acids. With V trimmed by 0 bases and J by 3 bases, 3 bases remained unmatched. The germline V gene encodes CDR1 SGHKS and CDR2 YYEKEE (reference sequence). The CDR3 loop reads CASSLGQGAYYEQYF. DNA of the CDR3: TGTGCCAGCAGCTTGGGACAGGGGGCCTACTACGAGCAGTACTTC.

This sequence joins TRBV6-5 and TRBJ2-1; 8 nucleotides align to TRBD2. The CDR3 spans 15 residues. J gave up 0 bases and V 7 bases, and 5 bases lay outside the gene matches. The germline CDR1 and CDR2 sequences are MNHEY and SVGAGI. CDR3 sequence reads: CASTKRGSSYNEQFF. The CDR3, as DNA: TGTGCCAGCACTAAGCGGGGGAGCTCCTACAATGAGCAGTTCTTC.

V usage is TRBV7-2 and J usage is TRBJ1-1; 9 bases map to TRBD1. The CDR3 is made up of 13 amino acids. The germline V gene encodes CDR1 SGHTA and CDR2 FQGNSA. V lost 5 bases and J lost 6; bases outside the gene matches: 4. CDR3 nucleotide sequence: TGTGCCAGCAGCAAGTGGGACAGGGCTGAAGCTTTCTTT. It codes for CASSKWDRAEAFF.

The gene calls are TRBV6-1 and TRBJ1-4, with 7 bases fitting TRBD1. The CDR3 runs to 15 residues. CDR1 is MNHNS, CDR2 SASEGT, per germline. The trim removed 2 bases at V and 7 bases at J, leaving 7 bases unmatched. The CDR3 spells CASSERDSLGEKLFF. The CDR3 region has the DNA TGTGCCAGCAGTGAACGGGACAGCTTGGGTGAAAAACTGTTTTTT.

CDR3 protein: CASRAGQLNTEAFF. CDR3 bases: TGCGCCAGCAGGGCAGGCCAGCTGAACACTGAAGCTTTCTTT. This rearrangement joins TRBV5-1 to TRBJ1-1; D gene ambiguous. V lost 5 bases and J 0 bases, leaving 11 bases between the germline ends. Germline CDR1 and CDR2: SGHRS and YFSETQ. This CDR3 comprises 14 residues.

The chain joins TRBV3-1 (or the pseudogene TRBV3-2) to TRBJ2-1; D uncertain. This CDR3 has 16 amino acids. Germline V gene lookup returns CDR1 LGHDT and CDR2 YNNKEL (reference sequence). Trimming removed 1 base at V and 0 bases at J, with 10 bases between. The CDR3 loop is CASSQADTGSYNEQFF. As DNA, the CDR3 is TGTGCCAGCAGCCAAGCAGACACCGGCTCCTACAATGAGCAGTTCTTC.